This T cell receptor (beta chain) appears in the sequencing data of a study of tumor and adjacent non-tumor tissue in lung cancer. Overall study: On average, productive TCRbeta reads reached roughly 4.2 million per sample.

Regarding this clonotype: The antigen remains undetermined. Relative to the germline gene, one junction end is altered; a read error may explain this.

RNA was extracted from bulk tissue without any cell sorting. More than 3 cm separated this lung sample from the edge of the tumor. Chemotherapy-naive patients with new lung cancer underwent thoracic surgery in China, August–November 2014. The CDR3 is made up of 16 amino acids. Per the germline V gene, CDR1 is SGHAT and CDR2 is FQNNGV. General study findings and limits: Patients with more diverse tumor TCRs had worse survival. Tumor tissue had significantly higher TCR diversity than normal lung.

Three rounds of nested PCR, following a modified ARM-PCR protocol, produced the TCRbeta library. From the multiplex PCR reads, TCRdb called clonotypes with MiXCR, one entry per CDR3 protein. Of tens of thousands of distinct CDR3 sequences in the sample, approximately 68% are singletons; the top ten hold about a quarter. The sample taken for sequencing was distant non-tumor lung tissue. This sequence originates from a woman between 45 and 60 years old with non-small cell lung cancer. The rearrangement links TRBV11-2 to TRBJ2-7, with 9 bases fitting TRBD2. The CDR3 region is CTSSLGLARSFYEQYF. The DNA of the CDR3 is TGTACCAGCAGCTTAGGACTAGCGAGGAGCTTCTACGAGCAGTACTTC.